The next 16 T cell receptor beta chains were all read from a single sample in a study of T cell changes during pregnancy in multiple sclerosis. The table came from immunoSEQ multiplex PCR; TCRdb's copy has only in-frame clones and leaves some out. The repertoire holds about 71,000 clones, with 91% as singletons. The input for sequencing was CD8+ T cells from peripheral blood mononuclear cells, taken before pregnancy. Receptors were obtained from a female donor with multiple sclerosis, enrolled in a pregnancy study.

This chain joins TRBV13 and TRBJ1-2; perhaps TRBD1 as D (6 bases). The V end was cut by 1 base, the J end by 0 bases, with 15 bases between. Germline V gene sequence: CDR1 PRHDT, CDR2 FYEKMQ (reference sequence). This CDR3 is built from 17 residues. CDR3 sequence reads: CASSLARGGTANYGYTF. The CDR3 DNA sequence: TGTGCCAGCAGCTTAGCCAGGGGAGGGACCGCTAACTATGGCTACACCTTC.

The DNA of the CDR3 is TGTGCCAGCAGTCAGACAGGCCCTGGCTATGGCTACACCTTC. Residues: CASSQTGPGYGYTF. The rearrangement uses TRBV2 and TRBJ1-2; weak D call: TRBD1 (6 bases). Germline V gene sequence: CDR1 SNHLY, CDR2 FYNNEI. Trimming took off 5 bases at V and 4 bases at J, with 14 bases between the two ends. CDR3 length equals 14 residues.

This chain uses TRBV6-5 with TRBJ1-2, with D perhaps matching TRBD1 (6 bases). The CDR3 has 13 residues. Germline CDR1 reads MNHEY; CDR2 reads SVGAGI. V lost 4 bases, J lost 5 bases, and 11 bases lay in between. The CDR3 DNA follows: TGTGCCAGCAGTTCAGACAGGAGTTATGGCTACACCTTC. Its protein is CASSSDRSYGYTF.

This clone was detected only a few times. The chain couples TRBV27 to TRBJ1-1; D is unresolved. The CDR3 is made up of 12 amino acids. The germline V and J ends were trimmed by 5 bases and 1 base, with 5 bases remaining between them. From germline, CDR1 is MNHEY and CDR2 SMNVEV (reference sequence). CDR3 residues: CASSIGNTEAFF. The DNA for the CDR3 is TGTGCCAGCAGTATCGGGAACACTGAAGCTTTCTTT.

The chain combines TRBV10-2 with TRBJ2-2, with 8 bases fitting TRBD2. The V gene end was trimmed by 4 bases and the J gene end by 6 bases; junction bases not matched to a gene: 10. From germline, CDR1 is WSHSY and CDR2 SAAADI. The CDR3 sequence is 16 residues long. The CDR3 loop reads CASSGGPGGKAGELFF. The CDR3 DNA follows: TGCGCCAGCAGTGGGGGGCCGGGGGGGAAGGCCGGGGAGCTGTTTTTT.

The rearrangement links TRBV27 to TRBJ2-7; the D gene is possibly TRBD2 (5 bases). Deletions cut 3 bases from V and 0 bases from J, with 12 bases between. CDR1 is MNHEY and CDR2 is SMNVEV in the germline V gene (reference sequence). This CDR3 comprises 15 residues. CDR3 DNA sequence: TGTGCCAGCAGTTTGGCTAGCTCGAGCTCCTACGAGCAGTACTTC. Translating gives CASSLASSSSYEQYF.

The V and J genes are TRBV6-7 and TRBJ2-7; the D gene is possibly TRBD1 (7 bases). TRBV6-7 is an ORF, with its function uncertain. This CDR3 region has 15 residues. V lost 1 base and J 5 bases, leaving 15 bases between the germline ends. The CDR3 DNA follows: TGTGCCAGCAGTTACTTGGGACAGCGGGTCCACGAGCAGTACTTC. Translating it yields CASSYLGQRVHEQYF.

The gene calls are TRBV2 and TRBJ2-3; TRBD2 might be the D (5 bases). Germline loops: CDR1 SNHLY, CDR2 FYNNEI. V was shortened by 7 bases and J by 0 bases, with 14 bases between the two germline ends. This CDR3 is 15 amino acids long. CDR3 in amino acids: CASNFGDTSTDTQYF. The CDR3 coding sequence is TGTGCCAGCAACTTCGGGGATACTAGCACAGATACGCAGTATTTT.

V gene TRBV2 combines with J gene TRBJ1-3; D not certain. The CDR3 extends over 12 amino acids. V was clipped by 3 bases and J by 5 bases, with 5 bases between them. Germline V lookup: CDR1 SNHLY, CDR2 FYNNEI. CDR3 loop: CASSEGRNTIYF. The CDR3 DNA is TGTGCCAGCAGTGAGGGCCGAAACACCATATATTTT. The complete variable domain, with remaining parts taken from reference TRBV2 and TRBJ1-3, reads EPEVTQTPSHQVTQMGQEVILRCVPISNHLYFYWYRQILGQKVEFLVSFYNNEISEKSEIFDDQFSVERPDGSNFTLKIRSTKLEDSAMYFCASSEGRNTIYFGEGSWLTVV.

The chain has TRBV13 and TRBJ2-7; TRBD1 matches 7 bases. Germline assignment: CDR1 PRHDT and CDR2 FYEKMQ (reference sequence). Losses at the gene ends were 4 bases for V and 2 bases for J; bases not matched to a gene: 8. There are 15 residues in the CDR3. This CDR3 is CASSSPATGPYEQYF. As DNA, the CDR3 is TGTGCCAGCAGCTCGCCGGCGACAGGGCCCTACGAGCAGTACTTC.

The gene calls are TRBV5-4 and TRBJ2-1; the match to TRBD2 covers 8 bases. The germline CDR1 and CDR2 sequences are SGHNT and YYREEE (reference sequence). V lost 4 bases and J lost 0; bases outside the gene matches: 6. The CDR3 has 16 amino acids. The chain's CDR3 is CASSQIAGSSYNEQFF. Written as DNA, the CDR3 is TGTGCCAGCAGCCAAATAGCGGGATCCTCCTACAATGAGCAGTTCTTC.

This rearrangement joins TRBV4-1 to TRBJ2-1, with D perhaps TRBD2 (6 bases). V was pared by 2 bases and J by 2 bases, with 7 bases between. This CDR3 has 14 amino acids. From germline, CDR1 is MGHRA and CDR2 YSYEKL. In DNA, the CDR3 is TGCGCCAGCAGCCAACGACTAGCCTACAATGAGCAGTTCTTC. Its protein product is CASSQRLAYNEQFF.

V usage is TRBV11-2 and J usage is TRBJ2-3; TRBD1 agrees at 10 bases. The V gene end was trimmed by 5 bases and the J gene end by 4 bases; junction bases not matched to a gene: 6. Germline V gene lookup returns CDR1 SGHAT and CDR2 FQNNGV. CDR3 length: 15 residues. CDR3 protein: CASSQTGGKADTQYF. The CDR3 bases are TGTGCCAGCAGCCAGACAGGGGGCAAGGCAGATACGCAGTATTTT.

The chain combines TRBV18 with TRBJ1-2; the D is unclear. The CDR3 is 13 residues long. Per germline, CDR1 KGHSH and CDR2 LQKENI. V was pared by 2 bases and J by 6 bases, with 10 bases between. The CDR3 bases are TGTGCCAGCTCACCAGATCCGAACAATGGCTACACCTTC. The encoded protein is CASSPDPNNGYTF.

The genes are TRBV13 and TRBJ2-2, with D tentatively TRBD1 (6 bases). Trimming cost V 1 base and J 1 base, with 7 bases left between them. Germline V gene data show CDR1 as PRHDT and CDR2 as FYEKMQ (reference sequence). This CDR3 is 15 amino acids long. CDR3 nucleotides: TGTGCCAGCAGCTTAGAACAGGGGAACACCGGGGAGCTGTTTTTT. This codes for CASSLEQGNTGELFF.

The chain recombines TRBV21-1 with TRBJ1-5; the D segment call TRBD1 is taken from the table without a DNA check. TRBV21-1 is deemed a pseudogene. CDR3 size: 18 residues. The CDR3 nucleotides read TGTGCCAGCAGCAAAGTGGTGGGACACAGGGGGAGGTGTCAGCCCCAGCATTTT. It is translated as CASSKVVGHRGRCQPQHF.